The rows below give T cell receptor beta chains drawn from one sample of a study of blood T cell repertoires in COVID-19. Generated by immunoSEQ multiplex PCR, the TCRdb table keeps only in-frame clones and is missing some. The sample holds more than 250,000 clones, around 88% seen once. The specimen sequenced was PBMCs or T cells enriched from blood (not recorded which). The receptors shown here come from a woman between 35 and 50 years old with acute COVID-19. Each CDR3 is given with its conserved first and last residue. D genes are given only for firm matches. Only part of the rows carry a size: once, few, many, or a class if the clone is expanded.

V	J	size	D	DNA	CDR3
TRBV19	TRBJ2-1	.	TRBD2	TGTGCCAGTAGGCGGTCTAGCGGGTACAATGAGCAGTTCTTC	CASRRSSGYNEQFF
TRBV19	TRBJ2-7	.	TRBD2	TGTGCCAGTAGTACGTCACTAGCGGGAGGCACCTACGAGCAGTACTTC	CASSTSLAGGTYEQYF
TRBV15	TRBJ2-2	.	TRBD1	TGTGCCACCAGCAGAGAGACAGGGGTCAACACCGGGGAGCTGTTTTTT	CATSRETGVNTGELFF
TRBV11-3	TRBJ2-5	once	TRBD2	TGTGCCAGCAGCCCACTCCTAGCGGGAGCCCACAGGGAGACCCAGTACTTC	CASSPLLAGAHRETQYF
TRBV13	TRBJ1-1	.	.	TGTGCCAGCAGCTTAACAGGGATGAACACTGAAGCTTTCTTT	CASSLTGMNTEAFF
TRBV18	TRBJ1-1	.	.	TGTGCCAGCTCACAGGGGGAGGGGAACACTGAAGCTTTCTTT	CASSQGEGNTEAFF
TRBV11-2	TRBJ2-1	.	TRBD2	TGTGCCAGCAGCTTAGGCCAGCTAGCGGGTGGATACAATGAGCAGTTCTTC	CASSLGQLAGGYNEQFF
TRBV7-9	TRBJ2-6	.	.	TGTGCCAGCAGCGGAGATCACACCAAGCACTCTGGGGCCAACGTCCTGACTTTC	CASSGDHTKHSGANVLTF
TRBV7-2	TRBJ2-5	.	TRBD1	TGTGCCAGCAGCCAGAGGACAGGACAAGAGACCCAGTACTTC	CASSQRTGQETQYF
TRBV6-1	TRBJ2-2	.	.	TGTGCCAGCAGTGCTGGGAGCCGCGGCGGGGAGCTGTTTTTT	CASSAGSRGGELFF
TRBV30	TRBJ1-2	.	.	TGTGCCTGGAGTCTCGGGGGACGGCTCTATGGCTACACCTTC	CAWSLGGRLYGYTF
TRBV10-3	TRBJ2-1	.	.	TGTGCCATCAGTCAGGGGGAGGATGAGCAGTTCTTC	CAISQGEDEQFF
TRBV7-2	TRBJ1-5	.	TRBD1	TGTGCCAGCAGCCCGTTTGGGACAGGCAATCAGCCCCAGCATTTT	CASSPFGTGNQPQHF
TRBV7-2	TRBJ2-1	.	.	TGTGCCAGCAGCTTAGAGGCACGGGTTTACAATGAGCAGTTCTTC	CASSLEARVYNEQFF
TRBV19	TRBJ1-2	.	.	TGTGCCAGTAGTACCGTACAGGGAGCCTATGGCTACACCTTC	CASSTVQGAYGYTF
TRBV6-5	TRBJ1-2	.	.	TGTGCCAGCAGGGGTTACGGAGGTGTCTATGGCTACACCTTC	CASRGYGGVYGYTF
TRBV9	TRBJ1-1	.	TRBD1	TGTGCCAGCAGCCAGACCGGGACAGTGAACACTGAAGCTTTCTTT	CASSQTGTVNTEAFF
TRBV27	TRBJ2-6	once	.	TGTGCCAGCCGATTTAGTGGTGGGGCCAACGTCCTGACTTTC	CASRFSGGANVLTF
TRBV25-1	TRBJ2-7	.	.	TGTGCCAGCAGTGAATCTGGGCAGGTCCTTTCCTACGAGCAGTACTTC	CASSESGQVLSYEQYF
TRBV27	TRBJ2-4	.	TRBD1	TGTGCCAGCAGTCCACAGGGGTCCGGAAACATTCAGTACTTC	CASSPQGSGNIQYF
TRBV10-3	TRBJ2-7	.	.	TGTGCCATCAGCCCCCAGTACGAGCAGTACTTC	CAISPQYEQYF
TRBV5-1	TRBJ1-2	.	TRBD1	TGCGCCAGCAGCTTGGACAGGGGAAATGGCTACACCTTC	CASSLDRGNGYTF
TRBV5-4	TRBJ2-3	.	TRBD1	TGTGCCAGCAGCCCGGGGACAGGGCTTCGCACAGATACGCAGTATTTT	CASSPGTGLRTDTQYF
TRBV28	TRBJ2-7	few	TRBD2	TGTGCCAGCAGCCCGAGCGGGAGTCTCTCCTACGAGCAGTACTTC	CASSPSGSLSYEQYF
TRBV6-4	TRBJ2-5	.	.	TGTGCCAGCAGTGAACAGGGTGGAGAGACCCAGTACTTC	CASSEQGGETQYF
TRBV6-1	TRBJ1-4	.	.	TGTGCCAGCAGTGAAGCCCCGCGGGACGGAAAACTGTTTTTT	CASSEAPRDGKLFF
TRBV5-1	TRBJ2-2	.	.	TGCGCCAGCAGCCCAATCACTAGTGCCGGGGAGCTGTTTTTT	CASSPITSAGELFF
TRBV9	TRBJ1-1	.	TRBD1	TGTGCCAGCAGCTTCGGACAGGGAAGCACTGAAGCTTTCTTT	CASSFGQGSTEAFF
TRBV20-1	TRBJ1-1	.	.	TGCAGTGCTAGGAGGGTGGCTGAAGCTTTCTTT	CSARRVAEAFF
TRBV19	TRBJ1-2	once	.	TGTGCCAGTAGTATCGGAGAGGTCGCGACTAACTATGGCTACACCTTC	CASSIGEVATNYGYTF
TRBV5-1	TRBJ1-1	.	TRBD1	TGCGCCAGCAGCTCCGCCGGGACAGGCTCCATGAACACTGAAGCTTTCTTT	CASSSAGTGSMNTEAFF
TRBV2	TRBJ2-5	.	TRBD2	TGTGCCAGCAGTCTAGCGGGAGGGGGGGAAGAGACCCAGTACTTC	CASSLAGGGEETQYF
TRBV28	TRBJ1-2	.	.	TGTGCCAGCAGTCCGACAGCCTATGGCTACACCTTC	CASSPTAYGYTF
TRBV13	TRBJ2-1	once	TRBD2	TGTGCCAGCAGGTCTAGCGGGAGCAATCGCAATGAGCAGTTCTTC	CASRSSGSNRNEQFF
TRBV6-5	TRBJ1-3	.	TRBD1	TGTGCCAGCAGCCTGGACAGGGTCTCTGGAAACACCATATATTTT	CASSLDRVSGNTIYF
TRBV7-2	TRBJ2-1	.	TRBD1	TGTGCCAGCAGCTTAGCGGGAGGGGGACAGGGGTATGTTGAGCAGTTCTTC	CASSLAGGGQGYVEQFF
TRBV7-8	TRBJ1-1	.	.	TGTGCCAGCAGCCCGCCATGGGGGGTGAACACTGAAGCTTTCTTT	CASSPPWGVNTEAFF
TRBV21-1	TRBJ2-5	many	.	TGTGCCAACAGCAACCGGGACACGAAAGAGACCCAGTACTTC	CANSNRDTKETQYF
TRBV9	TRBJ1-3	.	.	TGTGCCAGCAGCGTAGGAGACACCATATATTTT	CASSVGDTIYF
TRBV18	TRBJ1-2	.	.	TGTGCCAGCTCACCGTACGGCAGGGATTATGGCTACACCTTC	CASSPYGRDYGYTF
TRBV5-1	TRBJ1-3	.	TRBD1	TGCGCCAGCAGCTTAACAGGGGGATTCTCTGGAAACACCATATATTTT	CASSLTGGFSGNTIYF
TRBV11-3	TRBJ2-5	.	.	TGTGCCAGCAGCTTAAGTCCGACAGTCCGAGAGACCCAGTACTTC	CASSLSPTVRETQYF
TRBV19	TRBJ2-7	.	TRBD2	TGTGCCAGTACCCCCGGGGGGGCAGGCTCCTACGAGCAGTACTTC	CASTPGGAGSYEQYF
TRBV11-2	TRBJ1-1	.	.	TGTGCCAGCAGCTTAGATGCCGGGTGGAACACTGAAGCTTTCTTT	CASSLDAGWNTEAFF
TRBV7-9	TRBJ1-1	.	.	TGTGCCAGCAGCTTGGGGGCAGGATCCGCTTTCTTT	CASSLGAGSAFF
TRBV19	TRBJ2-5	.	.	TGTGCCAGTAGTAACAGGGCGGGGGAAGAGACCCAGTACTTC	CASSNRAGEETQYF
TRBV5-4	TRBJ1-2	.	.	TGTGCCAGCAGCTTTAGGGAGCGAAGCTATGGCTACACCTTC	CASSFRERSYGYTF
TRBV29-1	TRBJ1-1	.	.	TGCAGCGTTGTTGAGGAGAGGAGGGACACTGAAGCTTTCTTT	CSVVEERRDTEAFF
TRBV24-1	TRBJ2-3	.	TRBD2	TGTGCCACCAGTGACTCCTATCTAGCGGGAGGTACTAGCACAGATACGCAGTATTTT	CATSDSYLAGGTSTDTQYF
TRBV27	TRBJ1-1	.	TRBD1	TGTGCCAGCAGTTTCAACGCAGGGGGTACTGAAGCTTTCTTT	CASSFNAGGTEAFF
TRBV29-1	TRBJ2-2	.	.	TGCAGCGTTGAGGACATAAACACCGGGGAGCTGTTTTTT	CSVEDINTGELFF